This T cell receptor beta chain was sequenced in a study of CD8 T cells in Susac syndrome. This clonotype was counted a single time. RNA was extracted with the RNeasy kit, and a quantity of about 0.45 to 1 ug was reverse transcribed using random hexamers. Amplification of TCR beta CDR3 spanned 54 Vbeta and 13 Jbeta via immunoSEQ multiplex PCR. Each CDR3 protein gets one entry after TCRdb re-called the immunoSEQ multiplex PCR reads with MiXCR. The data hold roughly 140,000 distinct CDR3 sequences, with roughly 96% observed a single time. This CDR3 has 12 amino acids. Germline CDR1 and CDR2: SQVTM and ANQGSEA. V was shortened by 6 bases and J by 9 bases, with 12 bases between the two germline ends.

Input material: CD8+ T cells from PBMCs. The chain has TRBV29-1 and TRBJ1-6, with D unclear. This clonotype was sampled from a human donor with multiple sclerosis. The CDR3 DNA reads as TGCAGCGTCCAAGATGATGGTTCACCCCTCCACTTT. Its translation is CSVQDDGSPLHF.